The rows below give T cell receptor beta chains drawn from one sample of a study of T cells in localized non-small cell lung cancer. Clones were read by immunoSEQ multiplex PCR, and TCRdb kept only the in-frame ones, dropping some. The top ten clones hold around 2.5% of a sample with about 24,000 clones, about 94% of them seen once. Material: peripheral blood, obtained before any cancer treatment. These receptors came from a woman aged 40-70 years with stage I lung adenocarcinoma. CDR3s include the opening cysteine and the closing phenylalanine or tryptophan. The order of the fields is clone size, CDR3 length, J gene, V gene, D gene, CDR3 protein, CDR3 DNA. The D gene is left open where the match is weak. Clone size appears in some rows only: once, few, many, or a class for an expanded clone.

clone size: -; CDR3 length: 17; J gene: TRBJ2-6; V gene: TRBV6-4; D gene: -; CDR3 protein: CASSETPVVAGANVLTF; CDR3 DNA: TGTGCCAGCAGTGAAACGCCGGTGGTAGCTGGGGCCAACGTCCTGACTTTC
clone size: -; CDR3 length: 15; J gene: TRBJ2-7; V gene: TRBV9; D gene: TRBD2; CDR3 protein: CASSPLAGALYEQYF; CDR3 DNA: TGTGCCAGCAGCCCCTTAGCGGGAGCACTCTACGAGCAGTACTTC
clone size: -; CDR3 length: 15; J gene: TRBJ2-1; V gene: TRBV4-2; D gene: -; CDR3 protein: CASSQAGDSYNEQFF; CDR3 DNA: TGTGCCAGCAGCCAAGCGGGAGACTCCTACAATGAGCAGTTCTTC
clone size: -; CDR3 length: 16; J gene: TRBJ1-5; V gene: TRBV7-2; D gene: -; CDR3 protein: CASSSPPFGGNQPQHF; CDR3 DNA: TGTGCCAGCAGCTCCCCCCCTTTCGGTGGCAATCAGCCCCAGCATTTT
clone size: once; CDR3 length: 15; J gene: TRBJ1-5; V gene: TRBV18; D gene: TRBD1; CDR3 protein: CASSPETGGDQPQHF; CDR3 DNA: TGTGCCAGCTCACCCGAGACAGGGGGCGATCAGCCCCAGCATTTT
clone size: once; CDR3 length: 17; J gene: TRBJ1-6; V gene: TRBV25-1; D gene: TRBD1; CDR3 protein: CASSESYRGARGSPLHF; CDR3 DNA: TGTGCCAGCAGTGAATCATACAGGGGAGCGCGGGGTTCACCCCTCCACTTT
clone size: -; CDR3 length: 18; J gene: TRBJ2-6; V gene: TRBV9; D gene: -; CDR3 protein: CASSARGTGGSGANVLTF; CDR3 DNA: TGTGCCAGCAGCGCCCGCGGGACCGGGGGCTCTGGGGCCAACGTCCTGACTTTC
clone size: -; CDR3 length: 14; J gene: TRBJ1-1; V gene: TRBV28; D gene: TRBD1; CDR3 protein: CASSFGQGVTEAFF; CDR3 DNA: TGTGCCAGCAGTTTCGGGCAGGGGGTAACTGAAGCTTTCTTT
clone size: -; CDR3 length: 14; J gene: TRBJ2-2; V gene: TRBV5-4; D gene: -; CDR3 protein: CASSKDRNTGELFF; CDR3 DNA: TGTGCCAGCAGCAAAGACAGAAACACCGGGGAGCTGTTTTTT
clone size: -; CDR3 length: 13; J gene: TRBJ2-3; V gene: TRBV7-9; D gene: -; CDR3 protein: CASSLHGTDTQYF; CDR3 DNA: TGTGCCAGCAGCTTACATGGGACAGATACGCAGTATTTT
clone size: -; CDR3 length: 13; J gene: TRBJ2-2; V gene: TRBV10-3; D gene: -; CDR3 protein: CAARDMGAGELFF; CDR3 DNA: TGTGCCGCCCGGGATATGGGCGCCGGGGAGCTGTTTTTT
clone size: -; CDR3 length: 14; J gene: TRBJ2-3; V gene: TRBV19; D gene: TRBD2; CDR3 protein: CASGTSGRSDTQYF; CDR3 DNA: TGTGCCAGTGGAACTAGCGGGAGATCAGATACGCAGTATTTT
clone size: -; CDR3 length: 15; J gene: TRBJ1-1; V gene: TRBV7-2; D gene: -; CDR3 protein: CASSGGRVRWTEAFF; CDR3 DNA: TGTGCCAGCAGCGGAGGCCGTGTACGGTGGACTGAAGCTTTCTTT
clone size: -; CDR3 length: 12; J gene: TRBJ1-4; V gene: TRBV11-2; D gene: -; CDR3 protein: CASSLDFGKLFF; CDR3 DNA: TGTGCCAGCAGCTTAGACTTCGGAAAACTGTTTTTT
clone size: -; CDR3 length: 13; J gene: TRBJ1-5; V gene: TRBV30; D gene: -; CDR3 protein: CACTASSNQPQHF; CDR3 DNA: TGTGCCTGCACAGCATCTAGCAATCAGCCCCAGCATTTT
clone size: -; CDR3 length: 17; J gene: TRBJ1-4; V gene: TRBV28; D gene: -; CDR3 protein: CASTRIGTKQGNEKLFF; CDR3 DNA: TGTGCCAGCACACGGATAGGGACGAAACAAGGCAACGAAAAACTGTTTTTT
clone size: -; CDR3 length: 13; J gene: TRBJ2-1; V gene: TRBV28; D gene: -; CDR3 protein: CAGRGVPHNEQFF; CDR3 DNA: TGTGCCGGTAGGGGTGTGCCTCACAATGAGCAGTTCTTC
clone size: few; CDR3 length: 14; J gene: TRBJ1-1; V gene: TRBV2; D gene: -; CDR3 protein: CASKNQGGATEAFF; CDR3 DNA: TGTGCCAGCAAGAATCAAGGTGGTGCCACTGAAGCTTTCTTT
clone size: -; CDR3 length: 15; J gene: TRBJ2-3; V gene: TRBV19; D gene: -; CDR3 protein: CASSHRGSLADTQYF; CDR3 DNA: TGTGCCAGTAGTCACCGGGGATCGTTAGCAGATACGCAGTATTTT
clone size: -; CDR3 length: 13; J gene: TRBJ1-2; V gene: TRBV19; D gene: -; CDR3 protein: CASNDRNLYGYTF; CDR3 DNA: TGTGCCAGTAACGACAGAAATCTCTATGGCTACACCTTC
clone size: -; CDR3 length: 19; J gene: TRBJ2-7; V gene: TRBV5-6; D gene: -; CDR3 protein: CASSLERGVRTGFGYEQYF; CDR3 DNA: TGTGCCAGCAGCTTAGAACGGGGGGTCCGTACAGGGTTCGGTTACGAGCAGTACTTC
clone size: few; CDR3 length: 13; J gene: TRBJ2-1; V gene: TRBV28; D gene: TRBD1; CDR3 protein: CASSSGTGGEQFF; CDR3 DNA: TGTGCCAGCAGTTCGGGAACAGGGGGTGAGCAGTTCTTC
clone size: -; CDR3 length: 15; J gene: TRBJ2-4; V gene: TRBV6-1; D gene: -; CDR3 protein: CASGWSRAGKNIQYF; CDR3 DNA: TGTGCCAGCGGTTGGTCCCGGGCGGGCAAAAACATTCAGTACTTC
clone size: -; CDR3 length: 15; J gene: TRBJ2-1; V gene: TRBV5-1; D gene: TRBD2; CDR3 protein: CASSLTSGIANEQFF; CDR3 DNA: TGCGCCAGCAGCCTGACTAGCGGGATAGCAAATGAGCAGTTCTTC
clone size: once; CDR3 length: 15; J gene: TRBJ2-1; V gene: TRBV5-1; D gene: TRBD2; CDR3 protein: CASSLITSGTNEQFF; CDR3 DNA: TGCGCCAGCAGCTTAATCACTAGCGGGACCAATGAGCAGTTCTTC
clone size: -; CDR3 length: 14; J gene: TRBJ2-5; V gene: TRBV6-5; D gene: -; CDR3 protein: CASSYSGLTKTQYF; CDR3 DNA: TGTGCCAGCAGTTACTCGGGACTCACGAAGACCCAGTACTTC
clone size: few; CDR3 length: 14; J gene: TRBJ2-5; V gene: TRBV10-3; D gene: TRBD2; CDR3 protein: CAISSQREGETQYF; CDR3 DNA: TGTGCCATCAGCAGTCAGCGGGAGGGCGAGACCCAGTACTTC
clone size: -; CDR3 length: 16; J gene: TRBJ1-5; V gene: TRBV2; D gene: TRBD1; CDR3 protein: CASSLGQGARDQPQHF; CDR3 DNA: TGTGCCAGCAGCCTAGGACAGGGGGCTCGGGATCAGCCCCAGCATTTT
clone size: -; CDR3 length: 13; J gene: TRBJ1-1; V gene: TRBV5-1; D gene: -; CDR3 protein: CASSVVGTSEAFF; CDR3 DNA: TGCGCCAGCAGCGTAGTGGGCACTTCTGAAGCTTTCTTT
clone size: -; CDR3 length: 16; J gene: TRBJ2-1; V gene: TRBV25-1; D gene: TRBD2; CDR3 protein: CASSENRLAKVNEQFF; CDR3 DNA: TGTGCCAGCAGTGAAAATAGACTAGCGAAAGTCAATGAGCAGTTCTTC
clone size: once; CDR3 length: 16; J gene: TRBJ2-7; V gene: TRBV4-2; D gene: TRBD2; CDR3 protein: CASSQVGGGQNYEQYF; CDR3 DNA: TGTGCCAGCAGCCAAGTCGGGGGAGGGCAGAACTACGAGCAGTACTTC
clone size: few; CDR3 length: 14; J gene: TRBJ1-1; V gene: TRBV5-1; D gene: -; CDR3 protein: CASSLPQENTEAFF; CDR3 DNA: TGCGCCAGCAGCTTGCCGCAAGAGAACACTGAAGCTTTCTTT
clone size: -; CDR3 length: 15; J gene: TRBJ2-1; V gene: TRBV5-1; D gene: TRBD2; CDR3 protein: CASSLTSGTYNEQFF; CDR3 DNA: TGCGCCAGCAGCTTGACTAGCGGGACTTACAATGAGCAGTTCTTC
clone size: -; CDR3 length: 19; J gene: TRBJ1-2; V gene: TRBV7-9; D gene: TRBD1; CDR3 protein: CASSFPNKPNRGGSYGYTF; CDR3 DNA: TGTGCCAGCAGCTTCCCCAACAAACCAAACAGGGGAGGAAGCTATGGCTACACCTTC
clone size: -; CDR3 length: 17; J gene: TRBJ2-1; V gene: TRBV18; D gene: TRBD2; CDR3 protein: CASSPLGSGSGVNEQFF; CDR3 DNA: TGTGCCAGCTCACCACTGGGGAGCGGGAGTGGGGTCAATGAGCAGTTCTTC
clone size: -; CDR3 length: 16; J gene: TRBJ2-2; V gene: TRBV4-1; D gene: -; CDR3 protein: CASSQPDRSNTGELFF; CDR3 DNA: TGCGCCAGCAGCCAACCCGACAGGTCGAACACCGGGGAGCTGTTTTTT
clone size: -; CDR3 length: 15; J gene: TRBJ2-7; V gene: TRBV6-1; D gene: -; CDR3 protein: CASSEIVSIAYEQYF; CDR3 DNA: TGTGCCAGCAGTGAAATTGTGAGTATTGCCTACGAGCAGTACTTC
clone size: -; CDR3 length: 17; J gene: TRBJ2-5; V gene: TRBV7-8; D gene: TRBD2; CDR3 protein: CASSLAQGGRRRETQYF; CDR3 DNA: TGTGCCAGCAGCTTAGCGCAGGGCGGGAGAAGGCGGGAGACCCAGTACTTC
clone size: -; CDR3 length: 13; J gene: TRBJ2-1; V gene: TRBV7-3; D gene: -; CDR3 protein: CASSEGYGSEQFF; CDR3 DNA: TGTGCCAGCAGCGAAGGGTATGGTTCTGAGCAGTTCTTC
clone size: -; CDR3 length: 15; J gene: TRBJ2-5; V gene: TRBV28; D gene: TRBD2; CDR3 protein: CASSLREVLQETQYF; CDR3 DNA: TGTGCCAGCAGTTTACGGGAGGTTCTACAAGAGACCCAGTACTTC
clone size: -; CDR3 length: 16; J gene: TRBJ2-7; V gene: TRBV7-6; D gene: -; CDR3 protein: CASSLTDRYLGYEQYF; CDR3 DNA: TGTGCCAGCAGCTTAACAGACAGGTATCTAGGCTACGAGCAGTACTTC
clone size: once; CDR3 length: 14; J gene: TRBJ2-7; V gene: TRBV27; D gene: TRBD2; CDR3 protein: CASSLGGGTYEQYF; CDR3 DNA: TGTGCCAGCAGTTTAGGCGGGGGAACCTACGAGCAGTACTTC
clone size: -; CDR3 length: 13; J gene: TRBJ1-2; V gene: TRBV2; D gene: TRBD1; CDR3 protein: CASEIGTGYGYTF; CDR3 DNA: TGTGCCAGCGAAATCGGGACAGGATATGGCTACACCTTC
clone size: -; CDR3 length: 16; J gene: TRBJ2-1; V gene: TRBV5-6; D gene: TRBD1; CDR3 protein: CASSANRGETWNEQFF; CDR3 DNA: TGTGCCAGCAGCGCAAACAGGGGCGAAACATGGAATGAGCAGTTCTTC
clone size: -; CDR3 length: 15; J gene: TRBJ2-7; V gene: TRBV5-1; D gene: -; CDR3 protein: CASSLASGPLYEQYF; CDR3 DNA: TGCGCCAGCAGCTTGGCTTCCGGTCCCCTCTACGAGCAGTACTTC
clone size: -; CDR3 length: 11; J gene: TRBJ2-1; V gene: TRBV11-3; D gene: -; CDR3 protein: CASSQGDEQFF; CDR3 DNA: TGTGCCAGCAGCCAAGGCGATGAGCAGTTCTTC
clone size: -; CDR3 length: 16; J gene: TRBJ2-2; V gene: TRBV7-3; D gene: -; CDR3 protein: CASSLISRGTAGELFF; CDR3 DNA: TGTGCCAGCAGCTTAATTAGCAGGGGTACGGCCGGGGAGCTGTTTTTT
clone size: -; CDR3 length: 13; J gene: TRBJ2-2; V gene: TRBV6-1; D gene: -; CDR3 protein: CASSILASGELFF; CDR3 DNA: TGTGCCAGCAGTATACTAGCTTCCGGGGAGCTGTTTTTT